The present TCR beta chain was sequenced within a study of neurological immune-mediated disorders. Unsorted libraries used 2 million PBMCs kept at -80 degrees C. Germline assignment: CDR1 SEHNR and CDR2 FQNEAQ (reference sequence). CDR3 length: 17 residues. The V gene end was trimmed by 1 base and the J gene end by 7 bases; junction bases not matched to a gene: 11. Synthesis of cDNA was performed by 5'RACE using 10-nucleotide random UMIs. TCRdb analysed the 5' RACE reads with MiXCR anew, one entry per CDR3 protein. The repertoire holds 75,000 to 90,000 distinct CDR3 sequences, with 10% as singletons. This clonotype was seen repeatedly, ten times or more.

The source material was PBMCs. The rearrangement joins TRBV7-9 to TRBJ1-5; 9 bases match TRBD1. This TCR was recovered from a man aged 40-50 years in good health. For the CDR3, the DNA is TGTGCCAGCAGCTTAGGCACTAAACAGGGGGCTAGCCAGCCCCAGCATTTT. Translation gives CASSLGTKQGASQPQHF.